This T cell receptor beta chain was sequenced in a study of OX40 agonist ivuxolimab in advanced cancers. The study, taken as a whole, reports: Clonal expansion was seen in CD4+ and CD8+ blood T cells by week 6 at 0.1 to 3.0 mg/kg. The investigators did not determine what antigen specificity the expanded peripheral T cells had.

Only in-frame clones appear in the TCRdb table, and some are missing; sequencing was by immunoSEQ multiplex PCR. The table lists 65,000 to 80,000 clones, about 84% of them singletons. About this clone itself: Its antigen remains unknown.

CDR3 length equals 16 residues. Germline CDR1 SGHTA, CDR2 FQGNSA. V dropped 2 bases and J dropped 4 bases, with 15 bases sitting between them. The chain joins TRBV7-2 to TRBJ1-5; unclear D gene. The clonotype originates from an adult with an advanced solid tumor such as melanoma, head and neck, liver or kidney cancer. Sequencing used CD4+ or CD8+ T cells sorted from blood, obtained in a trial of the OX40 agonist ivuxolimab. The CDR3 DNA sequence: TGTGCCAGCAGCTTATTCGCAAGGGCCTCGAATCAGCCCCAGCATTTT. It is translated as CASSLFARASNQPQHF.